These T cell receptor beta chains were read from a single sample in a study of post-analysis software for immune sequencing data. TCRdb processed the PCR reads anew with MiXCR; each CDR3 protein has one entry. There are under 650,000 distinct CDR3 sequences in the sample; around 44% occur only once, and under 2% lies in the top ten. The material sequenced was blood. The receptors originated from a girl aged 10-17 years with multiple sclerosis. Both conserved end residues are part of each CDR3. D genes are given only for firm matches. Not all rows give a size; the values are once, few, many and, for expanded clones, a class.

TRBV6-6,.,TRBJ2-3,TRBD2,CASSSSGRANTDTQYF,TGTGCCAGCAGTTCTAGCGGGAGGGCAAATACAGATACGCAGTATTTT
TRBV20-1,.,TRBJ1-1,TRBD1,CSVSSGTVNTEAFF,TGCAGTGTCTCCTCCGGGACAGTGAACACTGAAGCTTTCTTT
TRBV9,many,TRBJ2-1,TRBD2,CASSVSGGDYNEQFF,TGTGCCAGCAGCGTTAGCGGGGGGGACTACAATGAGCAGTTCTTC
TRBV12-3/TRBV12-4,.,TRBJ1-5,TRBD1,CASRRETGRNQPQHF,TGTGCCAGCAGGCGCGAGACAGGGCGCAATCAGCCCCAGCATTTT
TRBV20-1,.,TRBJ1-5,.,CSARDNRGDNQPQHF,TGCAGTGCTAGAGATAACCGAGGGGACAATCAGCCCCAGCATTTT
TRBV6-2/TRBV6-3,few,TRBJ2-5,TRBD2,CASRGTSGSQETQYF,TGTGCCAGCAGGGGGACTAGCGGATCCCAAGAGACCCAGTACTTC
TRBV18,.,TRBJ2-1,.,CASSPLGETQFF,TGTGCCAGCTCACCACTCGGGGAGACCCAGTTCTTC
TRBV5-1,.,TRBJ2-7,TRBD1,CASSPGGTGGYEQYF,TGCGCCAGCAGCCCGGGAGGGACAGGGGGCTACGAGCAGTACTTC
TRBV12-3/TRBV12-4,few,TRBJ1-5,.,CASSFGPQDSNQPQHF,TGTGCCAGCAGTTTCGGGCCGCAGGATAGCAATCAGCCCCAGCATTTT
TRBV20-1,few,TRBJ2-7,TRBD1,CSARARPGQGFYEQYF,TGCAGTGCTAGAGCGAGACCGGGACAGGGCTTCTACGAGCAGTACTTC
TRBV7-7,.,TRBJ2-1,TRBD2,CASSPGLAGPSGEQFF,TGTGCTAGCAGCCCGGGACTAGCGGGACCGTCGGGAGAGCAGTTCTTC
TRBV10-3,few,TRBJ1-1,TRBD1,CAITSTGTNTEAFF,TGTGCCATCACCTCGACAGGGACCAACACTGAAGCTTTCTTT
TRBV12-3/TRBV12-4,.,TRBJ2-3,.,CASSLPGFWTDTQYF,TGTGCCAGCAGTTTACCCGGGTTCTGGACAGATACGCAGTATTTT
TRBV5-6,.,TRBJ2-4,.,CASSYRTGLSNIQYF,TGTGCCAGCAGCTACCGCACGGGACTCTCGAACATTCAGTACTTC
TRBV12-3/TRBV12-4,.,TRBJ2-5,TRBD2,CASSKGTSGRIQETQYF,TGTGCCAGCAGTAAAGGGACTAGCGGGAGGATTCAAGAGACCCAGTACTTC
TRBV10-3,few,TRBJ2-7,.,CAISESGATYEEQYF,TGTGCCATCAGTGAGTCAGGGGCGACATACGAGGAGCAGTACTTC
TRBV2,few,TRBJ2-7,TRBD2,CASISGGRSYEQYF,TGTGCCAGCATAAGCGGGGGGCGCTCCTACGAGCAGTACTTC
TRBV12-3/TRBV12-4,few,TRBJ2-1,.,CASSSRGWQFF,TGTGCCAGCAGCTCCCGAGGCTGGCAGTTCTTC
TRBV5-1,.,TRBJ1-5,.,CASSLSGSGAGNQPQHF,TGCGCCAGCAGCTTGTCAGGGTCGGGAGCAGGCAATCAGCCCCAGCATTTT
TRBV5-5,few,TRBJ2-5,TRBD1,CASSSRGLETQYF,TGTGCCAGCAGCTCCAGGGGGTTGGAGACCCAGTACTTC